This TCR beta chain was recovered during a study of sequential checkpoint blockade in melanoma. Background on the study: First-line arms were nivolumab then ipilimumab, or the reverse, randomized 1:1. Both treatment sequences were followed by maintenance nivolumab. TCRbeta immunosequencing was performed on DNA from 91 pretreatment melanoma tumor samples.

This CDR3 spans 14 amino acids. With 6 bases clipped from V and 4 bases from J, the junction kept 4 bases outside the gene matches. Looked up from germline, CDR1 is SGHVS and CDR2 is FNYEAQ. About this clone: Its antigen is not identified.

General observations from the study: Response in arm A was associated with pretreatment TIL clonality.

The method was immunoSEQ multiplex PCR; TCRdb's version includes in-frame clones alone and lacks a portion of them. The table has about 18,000 clones, around 70% seen once. Treatment: randomized to nivolumab then ipilimumab (arm A) or the reverse (arm B). Specimen: tumor tissue (inferred from file names), collected from a patient given nivolumab and ipilimumab in sequence. The gene calls are TRBV7-6 and TRBJ1-3; TRBD1 matches 9 bases. The clonotype was recovered from a human donor with melanoma. The CDR3 spells CASRRTGEGNTIYF. In DNA form, the CDR3 reads TGTGCCAGCAGGAGGACAGGGGAAGGAAACACCATATATTTT.